A selection of T cell receptor beta chains follows, all from one sample in a study of cytomegalovirus exposure and HLA in healthy donors. TCRdb's table, derived via immunoSEQ multiplex PCR, lists solely in-frame clones and lacks some. Altogether about 130,000 clones are present, about four fifths being singletons, with the ten largest covering around 4%. The sample taken for sequencing was PBMCs. The origin of the receptors is a man aged 35-49 years in good health and CMV-seronegative. The CDR3 runs from the conserved cysteine through the conserved F or W. A D gene is named only where the DNA matches it firmly. Where a row states a size, it is once, few, many or the class of an expanded clone; other rows omit it.

J gene,D gene,V gene,clone size,CDR3 DNA,CDR3 protein
TRBJ1-1,.,TRBV18,.,TGTGCCAGCTCACCTACAATGAACACTGAAGCTTTCTTT,CASSPTMNTEAFF
TRBJ1-3,TRBD1,TRBV2,few,TGTGCCAGGGGGGACAGAGGCTCTGGAAACACCATATATTTT,CARGDRGSGNTIYF
TRBJ2-1,.,TRBV7-9,.,TGTGCCAGCAGCCTAGGAGTAGAGCAGTTCTTC,CASSLGVEQFF
TRBJ2-2,.,TRBV5-1,.,TGCGCCAGCACCAATACCGGGACTTCAATCACCGGGGAGCTGTTTTTT,CASTNTGTSITGELFF
TRBJ2-3,TRBD2,TRBV7-2,.,TGTGCCAGCAGCCCTCGGGGGACTAGCGGCACAGATACGCAGTATTTT,CASSPRGTSGTDTQYF
TRBJ2-1,TRBD2,TRBV6-5,.,TGTGCCAGCAGTTATAGCGGGGGTTCCTCCTACAATGAGCAGTTCTTC,CASSYSGGSSYNEQFF
TRBJ2-6,TRBD2,TRBV7-9,.,TGTGCCAGCAGCTCCCTCGGGAGGACGTCTGGGGCCAACGTCCTGACTTTC,CASSSLGRTSGANVLTF
TRBJ1-6,.,TRBV7-9,.,TGTTCCAGCAGCTCTAAGGGAGGATCACCCCTCCACTTT,CSSSSKGGSPLHF
TRBJ2-5,TRBD2,TRBV9,.,TGTGCCAGCAGCCCGGAACTAGCGGGGTGGGAGACCCAGTACTTC,CASSPELAGWETQYF
TRBJ2-6,.,TRBV27,.,TGTGCCAGCAGTTTACAGGCCATGGGGGCCAACGGCCTGACTTTC,CASSLQAMGANGLTF
TRBJ1-3,.,TRBV7-2,.,TGTGCCAGCAGCTTTGGGCCTTCCTCTGGAAACACCATATATTTT,CASSFGPSSGNTIYF
TRBJ1-2,TRBD1,TRBV27,.,TGTGCCAGCAGAGACCAGGGGGTATCGGATGGCTACACCTTC,CASRDQGVSDGYTF
TRBJ1-1,.,TRBV5-6,.,TGTGCCAGCAGCTCGTACGGGGGTCTGGGCACTGAAGCTTTCTTT,CASSSYGGLGTEAFF
TRBJ2-1,TRBD2,TRBV5-1,.,TGCGCCAGCAGCTCCGGACTAGCGGGGGGTTTTATTGAGCAGTTCTTC,CASSSGLAGGFIEQFF
TRBJ1-5,.,TRBV7-9,.,TGTTCCAGCGGAGGAGGCGGGGCAGGAAACAATCAGCCCCAGCATTTT,CSSGGGGAGNNQPQHF
TRBJ2-7,TRBD1,TRBV27,few,TGTGCCAGCAGGAAAGGGGACAGGGGCTACGAGCAGTACTTC,CASRKGDRGYEQYF
TRBJ1-3,.,TRBV4-3,few,TGCGCCAGCAGCCAATTCAGGGGAAACACCATATATTTT,CASSQFRGNTIYF
TRBJ1-6,TRBD1,TRBV28,.,TGTGCCAGCAGTCCGCCGGGACAGGGAAGATCACCCCTCCACTTT,CASSPPGQGRSPLHF
TRBJ1-1,.,TRBV6-4,.,TGTGCCAGCAGTGACTCGAGGCGGTCCGGTGAAGCTTTCTTT,CASSDSRRSGEAFF
TRBJ1-2,.,TRBV9,.,TGTGCCAGCAGCGGAGGCGGGGGAGCAGAGGGCTACACCTTC,CASSGGGGAEGYTF
TRBJ2-7,.,TRBV5-6,.,TGTGCCAGCAACCTCCTGGTTAGGGGGAACTCCTACGAGCAGTACTTC,CASNLLVRGNSYEQYF
TRBJ2-1,TRBD2,TRBV7-2,once,TGTGCCAGCAGCTACCTAGCGGGGGATAACAATGAGCAGTTCTTC,CASSYLAGDNNEQFF
TRBJ1-2,.,TRBV18,.,TGTGCCAGCTCACCATCTTTGAGCAACTATGGCTACACCTTC,CASSPSLSNYGYTF
TRBJ2-7,.,TRBV27,.,TGTGCCAGCAGTTTATCAGGGGCCTACGAGCAGTACTTC,CASSLSGAYEQYF
TRBJ1-2,TRBD1,TRBV2,.,TGTGCCAGCAGTGAGACAGGGGGCTCCTTCACCTATGGCTACACCTTC,CASSETGGSFTYGYTF
TRBJ1-2,.,TRBV21-1,few,TGTGTCAGCGGTGTGAGGAGGGTGGGCTATGGCTACACCTTC,CVSGVRRVGYGYTF
TRBJ2-5,.,TRBV20-1,.,TGCAGTGCCGGGGGAAAAGAGACCCAGTACTTC,CSAGGKETQYF
TRBJ1-4,.,TRBV6-1,.,TGTGCCAGCAGTGGCACAGGGTCTGCTAATGAAAAACTGTTTTTT,CASSGTGSANEKLFF
TRBJ2-1,TRBD1,TRBV7-2,.,TGTGCCAGCAGCTTTAGGGGACAGGGGAACAATGAGCAGTTCTTC,CASSFRGQGNNEQFF
TRBJ2-1,TRBD1,TRBV29-1,.,TGCAGCGGGGGACAGGGGGCACAAGAGCAGTTCTTC,CSGGQGAQEQFF
TRBJ1-2,.,TRBV7-9,.,TGTGCCAGCAGCTCTATGAACTATGGCTACACCTTC,CASSSMNYGYTF
TRBJ2-3,TRBD2,TRBV5-6,.,TGTGCCAGCAGCTTGCGGCGGGGGGGCACCACAGATACGCAGTATTTT,CASSLRRGGTTDTQYF
TRBJ2-5,TRBD1,TRBV13,.,TGTGCCAGCAGCTTGAGGGGGCCGGGGTGGGAGACCCAGTACTTC,CASSLRGPGWETQYF
TRBJ1-6,TRBD1,TRBV10-1,.,TGCGCCAGCAGGGGACAGTCCCTCCACTTT,CASRGQSLHF
TRBJ2-7,TRBD1,TRBV6-1,.,TGTGCCAGCAGCTGGACAGGCGAACCCTACGAGCAGTACTTC,CASSWTGEPYEQYF
TRBJ2-7,TRBD2,TRBV27,.,TGTGCCAGCAGTCCATTAGACCGGGGGGGCTCCTACGAGCAGTACTTC,CASSPLDRGGSYEQYF
TRBJ1-3,.,TRBV29-1,.,TGCGGCGCAGAAGACACTTCCTCTGGAAACACCATATATTTT,CGAEDTSSGNTIYF
TRBJ2-3,TRBD2,TRBV7-2,few,TGTGCCAGCAGCTTAGTGCGGGGGGCCAGCACAGATACGCAGTATTTT,CASSLVRGASTDTQYF
TRBJ2-2,TRBD2,TRBV27,.,TGTGCCAGCAGGGCTAGCGGCCTCACCGGGGAGCTGTTTTTT,CASRASGLTGELFF
TRBJ2-5,.,TRBV7-9,.,TGTGCCAGCAGCGACGGCGGGGAGACCCAGTACTTC,CASSDGGETQYF
TRBJ2-1,TRBD2,TRBV19,.,TGTGCCAGTAAAAGCGGGGGGAGATACAATGAGCAGTTCTTC,CASKSGGRYNEQFF
TRBJ2-3,TRBD2,TRBV19,.,TGTGCCAGTAGTACCCCAGGACTAGCGGGGGACACAGATACGCAGTATTTT,CASSTPGLAGDTDTQYF
TRBJ2-7,.,TRBV6-5,.,TGTGCCAGCAGTTACTCAGGGGCCGCCGAAGAGCAGTACTTC,CASSYSGAAEEQYF
TRBJ1-1,TRBD1,TRBV2,.,TGTGCCAGCAGTGAAGGAAGCGCCGGGACAGGGCTCGACACTGAAGCTTTCTTT,CASSEGSAGTGLDTEAFF
TRBJ2-6,TRBD1,TRBV19,few,TGTGCCAGTAGTATAGGGACAGGGGTGCCTGGGGCCAACGTCCTGACTTTC,CASSIGTGVPGANVLTF
TRBJ1-2,.,TRBV7-9,.,TGTGCCAGCAGCAACCCACTCCCTAACTATGGCTACACCTTC,CASSNPLPNYGYTF
TRBJ2-7,TRBD1,TRBV5-6,.,TGTGCCAGCAGCCCCATTGGGGTTTTAACAGGGGCCTACGAGCAGTACTTC,CASSPIGVLTGAYEQYF
TRBJ2-7,.,TRBV27,few,TGTGCCAGCAGTTTATCAGATTTCCGCGGAGAGCAGTACTTC,CASSLSDFRGEQYF
TRBJ2-5,TRBD2,TRBV7-9,.,TGTGCCAGCAGCTTAGGGGCTAGCGGGGACCTCCAAGAGACCCAGTACTTC,CASSLGASGDLQETQYF
TRBJ1-2,TRBD1,TRBV30,.,TGTGCCTGGAGTCTGGGGACAGGGTCCTATGGCTACACCTTC,CAWSLGTGSYGYTF
TRBJ2-7,TRBD2,TRBV12-5,.,TGTGCTAGTGGTTTGGCTCAGGGAGCGGGGGAGCAGTACTTC,CASGLAQGAGEQYF
TRBJ1-1,TRBD1,TRBV5-1,.,TGCGCCAGCAGCCGGGGACAGGGGATGAACACTGAAGCTTTCTTT,CASSRGQGMNTEAFF
TRBJ2-1,.,TRBV13,once,TGTGCCAGCCAAGCCGACGGGGAAAGCTCCTACAATGAGCAGTTCTTC,CASQADGESSYNEQFF